This T cell receptor beta chain was identified during a study of T cell responses to AZD1222 COVID-19 vaccine (dated by TCRdb to the early 2020s). For context, the study as a whole: A total of over 230 trial participants underwent TCR sequencing, of whom some 210 received two doses of AZD1222 and about 25 received two doses of the MenACWY control vaccine. Enrollment into the trials was organized by age into subgroups of 18-55, 56-69 and 70-plus years, and those subgroups contained approximately 160, 26 and 62 TCR-sequenced participants, respectively. Results the study describes overall, beyond this receptor: Participants were mostly white British and included more females than males, and it was suggested by the authors that clonal diversity may have been underestimated. The whole spike protein was spanned by vaccine-associated CD4 TCRs, and dominant responses were seen in regions 160-218 and 743-854. After two AZD1222 doses, both the breadth and the depth of spike-specific TCRs were significantly higher than at day 0 and than in MenACWY recipients. Conclusions about previously exposed vaccinees are limited, since just six AZD1222 recipients were seropositive for SARS-CoV-2 at baseline. In the small 56-69-year group, the increase in depth fell short of significance, most likely because of low power. Nearly half of unique spike-specific TCRs reportedly recognized epitopes outside regions mutated in the B.1.351 and B.1.1.7 variants. Because no day 14 peak-response samples were available, the repertoires could be characterized only after the peak T cell response.

A remark on this clone: Its target antigen remains unknown. No base quality information exists; no much larger clone differs at one position.

The CDR3 regions of human TCRbeta chains were subjected to immunosequencing. The published analysis was carried out like this. TCRs in the repertoires were compared against a reference library of SARS-CoV-2-specific TCRs that had been generated with the MIRA antigen-specificity platform. Breadth meant the fraction of unique TCRs that were SARS-CoV-2-associated, whereas depth meant the fraction of total T cells that were SARS-CoV-2-associated. Each spike-specific TCR was assigned to its reactive spike region and to a CD4 or CD8 class using the MIRA data. Log10-transformed breadth and depth values were compared by one-way ANOVA with Sidak's multiple comparisons tests. Entries here come from immuneACCESS through TCRdb and include only in-frame sequences with V and J called. Some clones fail to appear in such tables; in the studies checked, an unresolved V gene covers under half of the shortfall, and the cause of the remainder is unknown. V, J and clone size are those of that table, while D and trimming were read from the DNA. The sample has approximately 75,000 clones on record, about nine tenths of them singletons. The ten biggest clones cover around 19% of the sample.

The germline V gene yields SGHTA for CDR1 and FQGTGA for CDR2. Trimming costs V 4 bases and J 2 bases, and their ends lie 8 bases apart. The CDR3, from cysteine to phenylalanine, totals 13 residues. Solely the CDR3 DNA is kept, with 39 bases framed from the first base. The intended sense of this specimen's time point label: about 28 days (+/-7) after the second vaccine dose. AZD1222 recipients whose second dose came at about 4 weeks and those whose second dose came at about 12 weeks were combined into one group, since spike-specific TCR depth and breadth did not differ between the two schedules. Vaccinee samples came from UK trials COV001 and COV002, including a single-blind randomized controlled phase 2/3 trial of AZD1222 (ChAdOx1 nCoV-19) in healthy adults. For TCRbeta chain sequencing, PBMC samples were collected from trial participants at day 0 and at day 28 after the second dose.

This TCR was sampled from an adult who received the AZD1222 COVID-19 vaccine. The chain is made from TRBV7-3 and TRBJ1-2; no D segment can be confidently identified. Specimen: peripheral blood, collected 28 days after the second AZD1222 dose. In nucleotide form, the sequence is TGTGCCAGCAGCTCGCCCCACAACTATGGCTACACCTTC. Translated, it gives CASSSPHNYGYTF. Supplemented by the reference TRBV7-3 and TRBJ1-2 proteins around the CDR3, the complete variable domain is GAGVSQTPSNKVTEKGKYVELRCDPISGHTALYWYRQSLGQGPEFLIYFQGTGAADDSGLPNDRFFAVRPEGSVSTLKIQRTERGDSAVYLCASSSPHNYGYTFGSGTRLTVV.